The TCR beta chain under discussion was sequenced for a study of untreated major depressive disorder. Libraries were prepared by immunoSEQ multiplex PCR; TCRdb keeps only in-frame clonotypes and omits some of them. The sample shows more than 25,000 clones, over 80% of them seen only once. V was shortened by 5 bases and J by 9 bases, with 11 bases between the two germline ends. The length of the CDR3 is 13 residues. Germline assignment: CDR1 MNHEY and CDR2 SVGAGI. Comments on this clone: Its antigen is unknown.

General study points: TRBV25-01 and TRBV02-01 followed the flow pattern without significance. CD4+ T cells from depressed patients used TRBV05-01 (Vbeta 5.1) more often than controls.

For sex, age, current smoking status and body mass index, every depressed patient had a pairwise-matched non-depressed control. DSM-IV major depressive disorder patients had Hamilton Rating Scale scores of 18 or more. CD4+ T cell purity was typically around 95%. Sequences were obtained from CD4+ T cells from PBMCs. The gene calls are TRBV6-5 and TRBJ1-6; D uncertain. This receptor was identified in a woman in her 30s with major depressive disorder. The CDR3 region is CASSTVGSSPLHF. CDR3 nucleotide sequence: TGTGCCAGCAGTACGGTGGGCAGTTCACCCCTCCACTTT.